The rows below give T cell receptor beta chains drawn from one sample of a study of T cells in Graves' hyperthyroidism and ophthalmopathy. TCRdb recomputed calls from the multiplex PCR reads with MiXCR, one row per CDR3 protein. The sample lists hundreds of thousands of distinct CDR3 sequences, roughly 40% seen once, with around 10% in the top ten. Sequenced input: blood. These receptors all come from a man aged 18-30 years with Graves' hyperthyroidism. The CDR3 runs from the conserved cysteine through the conserved F or W. The D gene is left open where the match is weak. Not all rows give a size; the values are once, few, many and, for expanded clones, a class.

TRBJ1-1,TRBV11-2,NA,NA,TGTGCCAGCAGCTTAGTTAAGAGGGACGGCCTGGAAGCTTTCTTT,CASSLVKRDGLEAFF
TRBJ1-1,TRBV19,NA,NA,TGTGCCAGTACCCCGGCGGGGGGAATGGGGAACACTGAAGCTTTCTTT,CASTPAGGMGNTEAFF
TRBJ2-7,TRBV4-1,few,NA,TGCGCCAGCAGCGGTGACAGTACCGAGCAGTACTTC,CASSGDSTEQYF
TRBJ2-7,TRBV7-9,NA,NA,TGTGCCACACGTAACTCCGGCGAGCAGTACTTC,CATRNSGEQYF
TRBJ1-1,TRBV5-1,NA,NA,TGTGCCAGCAGCTTGGACCAGGTAGGGACTGAAGCTTTCTTT,CASSLDQVGTEAFF
TRBJ2-2,TRBV7-9,many,NA,TGTGCCAGCAGCGCGACAGGGAACACCGGGGAGCTGTTTTTT,CASSATGNTGELFF
TRBJ2-5,TRBV12-3/TRBV12-4,few,TRBD2,TGTGCCAGCAGCTTGGTCACCCTAGCGGGAAAGGAGACCCAGTACTTC,CASSLVTLAGKETQYF
TRBJ1-2,TRBV25-1,NA,TRBD1,TGTGCCAGCAGTGCTCGAAGACAGGGGGTTCGTGGCTACACCTTC,CASSARRQGVRGYTF
TRBJ1-2,TRBV25-1,NA,NA,TGTGCTAGATCCAGGGTGGGAGGCAACTATGGCTACACCTTC,CARSRVGGNYGYTF
TRBJ1-2,TRBV6-5,NA,NA,TGTGCCAGCAGTTACGACAGCGAATATGGCTACACCTTC,CASSYDSEYGYTF
TRBJ1-2,TRBV10-3,NA,TRBD1,TGTGCCATCAGGATGGGACAGGGGGGATATGGCTACACCTTC,CAIRMGQGGYGYTF
TRBJ1-1,TRBV6-1,few,NA,TGTGCCAGCAGCCAAGATCCCCAGGGATACACTGAAGCTTTCTTT,CASSQDPQGYTEAFF
TRBJ1-1,TRBV13,NA,NA,TGTGCCAGCAGTTTAGCGGGGCTCAGTGTGTACACTGAAGCTTTCTTT,CASSLAGLSVYTEAFF
TRBJ2-2,TRBV24-1,many,NA,TGTGCCACCAGTGAGGGGCCCACCGGGGAGCTGTTTTTT,CATSEGPTGELFF
TRBJ1-1,TRBV7-3,NA,NA,TGTGCCAGCAGCTTAGGAGGGGGAGCGGGCACTGAAGCTTTCTTT,CASSLGGGAGTEAFF
TRBJ1-4,TRBV12-3/TRBV12-4,NA,NA,TGTGCCAGCAGTTTAGCATTGAATGAAAAACTGTTTTTT,CASSLALNEKLFF
TRBJ1-1,TRBV2,NA,NA,TGTGCCAGCAGAAACGGGGGGCTTTCCCCCACTGAAGCTTTCTTT,CASRNGGLSPTEAFF
TRBJ1-2,TRBV25-1,NA,TRBD1,TGTGCCAGCAGTGAATATAGGACAGGGAGCTATGGCTACACCTTC,CASSEYRTGSYGYTF
TRBJ2-7,TRBV2,NA,TRBD2,TGTGCCAGCTGCGGACTAGCGGGAAAGAAGTACTTC,CASCGLAGKKYF
TRBJ2-3,TRBV10-3,NA,TRBD2,TGTGCCATCAGTGAGTCAGGACTAGCGGGAGTAGATACGCAGTATTTT,CAISESGLAGVDTQYF
TRBJ2-7,TRBV7-6,NA,NA,TGTGCCAGTAGCTTAGCGATGGGAGCCTACGAGCAGTACTTC,CASSLAMGAYEQYF
TRBJ1-1,TRBV19,NA,TRBD1,TGTGCCAGTAGTGTGGGACAGGGGGCGATGGGAGCTTTCTTT,CASSVGQGAMGAFF
TRBJ1-4,TRBV20-1,NA,NA,TGCAGTGCCCGCGAGGGAACAACTAATGAAAAACTGTTTTTT,CSAREGTTNEKLFF